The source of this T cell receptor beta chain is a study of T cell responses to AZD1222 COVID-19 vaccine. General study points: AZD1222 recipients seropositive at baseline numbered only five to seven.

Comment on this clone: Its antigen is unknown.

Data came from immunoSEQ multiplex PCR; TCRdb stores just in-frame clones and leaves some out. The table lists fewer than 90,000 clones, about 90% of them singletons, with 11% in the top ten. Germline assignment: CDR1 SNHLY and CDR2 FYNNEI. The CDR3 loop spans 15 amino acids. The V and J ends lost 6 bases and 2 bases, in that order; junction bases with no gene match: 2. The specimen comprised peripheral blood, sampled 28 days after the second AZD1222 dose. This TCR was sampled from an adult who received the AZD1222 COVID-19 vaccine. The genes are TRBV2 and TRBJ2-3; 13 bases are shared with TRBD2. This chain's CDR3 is CASRGLAGPTDTQYF. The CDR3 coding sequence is TGTGCCAGCAGGGGACTAGCGGGACCCACAGATACGCAGTATTTT.